This T cell receptor (beta chain) comes out of a study of T cell changes during pregnancy in multiple sclerosis. V lost 5 bases and J lost 3; bases outside the gene matches: 7. CDR1 is SGHRS, CDR2 YFSETQ, per germline. The CDR3 spans 15 residues. Some clones are missing from TCRdb's copy, which holds only in-frame ones; the method was immunoSEQ multiplex PCR. The sample lists around 60,000 clones, about 90% occurring once. This chain links TRBV5-1 with TRBJ2-2; 7 positions match TRBD1. This TCR came from a female donor in good health, enrolled as a control in a pregnancy study. This specimen was CD4+ T cells from peripheral blood mononuclear cells, taken after pregnancy. The CDR3 coding sequence is TGCGCCAGCAGATCCACAGGGGCCTACACCGGGGAGCTGTTTTTT. It encodes CASRSTGAYTGELFF.